These 10 T cell receptor beta chains were sequenced from one sample in a study of T-cell memory formation after mild COVID-19. One entry per CDR3 protein results from TCRdb running MiXCR on the 5' RACE reads. In the table there are 65,000 to 95,000 distinct CDR3 sequences, around 13% of which are singletons. Sequenced: PBMCs or a T cell subset sorted from them (not recorded which). Receptor source: a man aged 18 to 29 who had mild COVID-19 (a few samples of this study predate the infection). Cell type and time point are not known.

This clonotype was found a few times. The chain is built from TRBV4-1 and TRBJ2-5, with D possibly matching TRBD2 (5 bases). V was shortened by 5 bases and J by 1 base, with 20 bases between the two germline ends. This CDR3 region has 17 residues. Looked up from germline, CDR1 is MGHRA and CDR2 is YSYEKL. CDR3 residues: CASSESPSGYSQETQYF. CDR3 DNA sequence: TGCGCCAGCAGCGAGTCGCCAAGCGGTTATTCCCAAGAGACCCAGTACTTC.

The rearrangement uses TRBV27 and TRBJ2-2; D gene uncertain. Per germline, CDR1 MNHEY and CDR2 SMNVEV (reference sequence). V lost 4 bases and J lost 7, with 4 bases in between. The CDR3 extends over 11 amino acids. Here the CDR3 reads CASSWGGELFF. The CDR3 region has the DNA TGTGCCAGCAGTTGGGGCGGGGAGCTGTTTTTT.

As DNA, the CDR3 is TGTGCCAGCAGTTACTCGAGACAGATCAATGAGCAGTTCTTC. It is translated as CASSYSRQINEQFF. The J gene is TRBJ2-1, the V gene TRBV6-2 or TRBV6-3; possible D gene TRBD1, 5 bases. The germline V gene encodes CDR1 MNHEY and CDR2 SVGEGT. Trimming took off 0 bases at V and 6 bases at J, with 9 bases between the two ends. The CDR3 length is 14 residues.

This clonotype was recorded many times. This sequence joins TRBV7-9 and TRBJ2-2; D call uncertain. With 3 bases removed from V and 10 bases from J, the gap between germline ends came to 3 bases. Germline V gene lookup returns CDR1 SEHNR and CDR2 FQNEAQ (reference sequence). The CDR3 sequence is 10 residues long. This chain's CDR3 is CASSFEELFF. CDR3 nucleotide sequence: TGTGCCAGCAGCTTTGAGGAGCTGTTTTTT.

The table lists this clonotype with a few counts. This chain links TRBV27 with TRBJ2-7; 8 bases are a match to TRBD2. Per germline, CDR1 MNHEY and CDR2 SMNVEV (reference sequence). The CDR3 totals 14 residues. The trim removed 5 bases at V and 2 bases at J, leaving 5 bases unmatched. CDR3 nucleotides: TGTGCCAGCAGTCCCGGGACTAGACCCTACGAGCAGTACTTC. Its translation: CASSPGTRPYEQYF.

The CDR3 spells CASSQGSQLAKNIQYF. CDR3 DNA: TGTGCCAGCAGCCAAGGTTCCCAACTAGCCAAAAACATTCAGTACTTC. The chain joins TRBV4-2 to TRBJ2-4; D is unclear. The germline V gene encodes CDR1 LGHNA and CDR2 YNFKEQ. The CDR3 consists of 16 residues. The V end was cut by 1 base, the J end by 0 bases, with 10 bases between.

The chain is built from TRBV20-1 and TRBJ1-2, with TRBD1 as a possible D gene (5 bases). The V gene's germline CDR1 is DFQATT and CDR2 SNEGSKA (reference sequence). Between the trimmed V and J ends, which lost 1 base and 8 bases, there was a span of 14 bases. There are 13 residues in the CDR3. The CDR3 bases are TGCAGTGCTAGAGCTCGGCAGGGAGGGGGCTACACCTTC. This translates into CSARARQGGGYTF.

At least ten counts were recorded for this clonotype. The V call is TRBV11-2, the J call TRBJ1-5, with D unresolved. The V gene's germline CDR1 is SGHAT and CDR2 FQNNGV. CDR3 length: 13 residues. Trimming removed 1 base at V and 4 bases at J, with 5 bases between. In DNA, the CDR3 is TGTGCCAGCAGCTTAGCAGGTAATCAGCCCCAGCATTTT. Its translation: CASSLAGNQPQHF.

This clonotype has at least ten counts. This rearrangement joins TRBV2 to TRBJ2-3; D gene ambiguous. From germline, CDR1 is SNHLY and CDR2 FYNNEI. This CDR3 spans 14 amino acids. V lost 2 bases and J lost 5, with 11 bases in between. CDR3 protein: CASSELDGIDTQYF. The CDR3 nucleotides read TGTGCCAGCAGTGAACTAGACGGAATAGATACGCAGTATTTT.

The chain recombines TRBV5-1 with TRBJ2-7, with 10 bases that match TRBD1. Germline V gene lookup returns CDR1 SGHRS and CDR2 YFSETQ. Trimming at V came to 0 bases and at J to 12 bases, leaving 6 bases not matched to a gene. The CDR3 extends over 13 amino acids. CDR3 in DNA: TGCGCCAGCAGCTTGGGAGGGGACAGGGGTTGGTACTTC. Protein product: CASSLGGDRGWYF. Full variable domain (remainder filled in from reference TRBV5-1 and TRBJ2-7): KAGVTQTPRYLIKTRGQQVTLSCSPISGHRSVSWYQQTPGQGLQFLFEYFSETQRNKGNFPGRFSGRQFSNSRSEMNVSTLELGDSALYLCASSLGGDRGWYFGPGTRLTVT.